This TCR beta chain was found in a study of identifying expanded T cells in peripheral blood. Sequenced by immunoSEQ multiplex PCR; TCRdb stores in-frame clones only, minus some. The sample carries approximately 120,000 clones, more than 80% recorded once. General observations from the study: About 1.2 clones differed between technical replicates, versus approximately 17 and 20 over time.

Concerning this clone itself: Antigen: not known.

The CDR3 runs to 12 residues. From germline, CDR1 is LNHDA and CDR2 SQIVND (reference sequence). V lost 5 bases and J 6 bases, leaving 10 bases between the germline ends. Sequencing input: blood. The V and J genes are TRBV19 and TRBJ1-2; D gene uncertain. This clonotype was obtained from a person aged 18 to 75 in good health. This chain's CDR3 is CASSLGEDGYTF. The DNA for the CDR3 is TGTGCCAGTAGTTTGGGTGAGGATGGCTACACCTTC.